These 31 T cell receptor beta chains came from one sample sequenced in a study of blood T cell repertoires in COVID-19. Data came from immunoSEQ multiplex PCR; TCRdb stores just in-frame clones and leaves some out. The sample carries 150,000 to 200,000 clones, around 85% recorded once. Source material: peripheral blood. The origin of the receptors is a woman aged 55-75 years with COVID-19, enrolled during active disease.

This clone was seen more than once but under ten times. This chain joins TRBV5-1 and TRBJ2-3, with TRBD1 matching 8 bases. The CDR3 extends over 15 amino acids. Germline V gene sequence: CDR1 SGHRS, CDR2 YFSETQ. J lost 5 bases, V lost 2 bases, and 7 bases had no gene match. The CDR3: CASSFTQGALDTQYF. The DNA of the CDR3 is TGCGCCAGCAGCTTTACCCAGGGGGCCCTAGATACGCAGTATTTT.

A single count supports this clone. The J gene is TRBJ1-1, the V gene TRBV6-6, with a weak D call TRBD1 (5 bases). Trimming cost V 6 bases and J 0 bases, with 14 bases left between them. CDR3 length: 15 amino acids. The germline gives CDR1 MNHNY, CDR2 SVGAGI (reference sequence). CDR3 DNA: TGTGCCAGCAGACCCGACAGACCCATGAACACTGAAGCTTTCTTT. Encoded protein: CASRPDRPMNTEAFF.

This chain joins TRBV7-3 and TRBJ2-7; 8 positions match TRBD2. J lost 4 bases, V lost 8 bases, and 10 bases had no gene match. Germline V gene data show CDR1 as SGHTA and CDR2 as FQGTGA. The CDR3 has 14 residues. The CDR3 DNA reads as TGTGCCAGCCTCACGGGGGGGATCCTATACGAGCAGTACTTC. This encodes CASLTGGILYEQYF. Full variable domain (rest looked up from reference TRBV7-3 and TRBJ2-7): GAGVSQTPSNKVTEKGKYVELRCDPISGHTALYWYRQSLGQGPEFLIYFQGTGAADDSGLPNDRFFAVRPEGSVSTLKIQRTERGDSAVYLCASLTGGILYEQYFGPGTRLTVT.

V and J are TRBV29-1 and TRBJ1-1, with D possibly being TRBD1 (6 bases). The CDR3 consists of 14 residues. Per the germline V gene, CDR1 is SQVTM and CDR2 is ANQGSEA. Deletions cut 7 bases from V and 0 bases from J, with 15 bases between. The CDR3 DNA sequence: TGCAGCGCCGGTACAGGGTCTTTGAACACTGAAGCTTTCTTT. This translates into CSAGTGSLNTEAFF.

Written as DNA, the CDR3 is TGCAGTGCTAGACTAGGAGAGACCCAGTACTTC. Its translation: CSARLGETQYF. The rearrangement links TRBV20-1 to TRBJ2-5; no clear D. Trimming took off 2 bases at V and 4 bases at J, with 5 bases between the two ends. The CDR3 length is 11 residues. Per the germline V gene, CDR1 is DFQATT and CDR2 is SNEGSKA (reference sequence).

Only one count was recorded for this clone. This chain joins TRBV5-1 and TRBJ1-1; D unresolved. This CDR3 is built from 14 residues. The germline V gene has CDR1 SGHRS and CDR2 YFSETQ. Trimming took 3 bases from V and 8 from J, leaving 17 bases between them. This chain's CDR3 is CASSSEPAGVEAFF. Here the CDR3 DNA reads TGCGCCAGCAGCTCAGAACCAGCCGGGGTCGAAGCTTTCTTT.

This clone appeared a single time. The chain joins TRBV3-1 (or the pseudogene TRBV3-2) to TRBJ2-1; D unresolved. Germline V gene data show CDR1 as LGHDT and CDR2 as YNNKEL (reference sequence). The CDR3 has 14 residues. V lost 0 bases to trimming and J lost 6 bases, with 9 bases between them. CDR3 amino acids: CASSQDTISNEQFF. The CDR3 DNA reads as TGTGCCAGCAGCCAAGATACGATCAGCAATGAGCAGTTCTTC.

This chain links TRBV6-5 with TRBJ2-3, with D possibly matching TRBD2 (5 bases). Trimming removed 2 bases from V and 4 bases from J, with 13 bases in between. The CDR3 extends over 15 amino acids. Germline V gene lookup returns CDR1 MNHEY and CDR2 SVGAGI. In DNA form, the CDR3 reads TGTGCCAGCAGTTACGGGAGTACAAGGGCAGATACGCAGTATTTT. Translating gives CASSYGSTRADTQYF.

The chain carries TRBV9 and TRBJ1-4; the match to TRBD1 covers 10 bases. With V trimmed by 7 bases and J by 5 bases, 5 bases remained unmatched. Germline V gene data show CDR1 as SGDLS and CDR2 as YYNGEE. The CDR3 is made up of 14 amino acids. As DNA, the CDR3 is TGTGCCAGCGGGCGGGGACAGGGGAATGAAAAACTGTTTTTT. This gives the protein CASGRGQGNEKLFF.

The CDR3 sequence is CASSPKGTEGQPQHF. Written as DNA, the CDR3 is TGTGCCAGCTCACCAAAGGGGACAGAAGGTCAGCCCCAGCATTTT. J is TRBJ1-5 and V is TRBV18; 7 bases fit TRBD1. V shed 2 bases, J shed 6 bases, and the junction held 7 bases outside the gene matches. This CDR3 contains 15 residues. The germline V gene has CDR1 KGHSH and CDR2 LQKENI.

The chain is built from TRBV6-5 and TRBJ2-2, with 8 bases aligning to TRBD1. The CDR3 runs 15 residues. The ends lost 4 bases at V and 4 bases at J; junction bases unmatched: 5. CDR1 is MNHEY and CDR2 is SVGAGI in the germline V gene. Written as DNA, the CDR3 is TGTGCCAGCAGTTCAGGGGGCGCGTCCACCGGGGAGCTGTTTTTT. Amino acid sequence: CASSSGGASTGELFF.

V gene TRBV6-5 combines with J gene TRBJ1-2; D gene unclear. Germline V CDR1 and CDR2: MNHEY, SVGAGI. Trimming shortened V by 6 bases and J by 5 bases, and 13 bases separated the two germline ends. The CDR3 runs to 13 residues. CDR3 sequence reads: CASRTDGGYGYTF. In DNA, the CDR3 is TGTGCCAGCAGGACGGACGGCGGGTATGGCTACACCTTC.

The chain is built from TRBV11-2 and TRBJ2-3, with TRBD2 identical over 7 bases. The CDR3 spans 15 residues. V shed 7 bases, J shed 2 bases, and the junction held 9 bases outside the gene matches. Germline lookup yields CDR1 SGHAT and CDR2 FQNNGV. CDR3 DNA: TGTGCCAGCACCTCCAGCGGGACCTCCACAGATACGCAGTATTTT. This gives the protein CASTSSGTSTDTQYF. Complete variable domain (other parts from reference TRBV11-2 and TRBJ2-3): EAGVAQSPRYKIIEKRQSVAFWCNPISGHATLYWYQQILGQGPKLLIQFQNNGVVDDSQLPKDRFSAERLKGVDSTLKIQPAKLEDSAVYLCASTSSGTSTDTQYFGPGTRLTVL.

The chain employs TRBV19 and TRBJ1-5, with 7 nucleotides matching TRBD1. The V gene's germline CDR1 is LNHDA and CDR2 SQIVND (reference sequence). There are 18 residues in the CDR3. The V gene end was trimmed by 3 bases and the J gene end by 1 base; junction bases not matched to a gene: 12. The CDR3: CASSISQKRTGSNQPQHF. DNA of the CDR3: TGTGCCAGTAGTATCTCCCAAAAAAGGACAGGCAGCAATCAGCCCCAGCATTTT.

The chain uses TRBV11-1 and TRBJ2-7; 7 nucleotides align to TRBD2. Germline V gives CDR1 SGHAT, CDR2 FQDESV (reference sequence). The CDR3 has 15 residues. Trimming took 4 bases from V and 2 from J; bases not matched to a gene: 8. The CDR3 reads CASSSRTSLPYEQYF. The CDR3 DNA reads TGTGCCAGCAGCTCCCGGACTAGTCTTCCCTACGAGCAGTACTTC.

The chain employs TRBV19 and TRBJ2-7; 9 bases map to TRBD1. In germline, CDR1 is LNHDA, CDR2 SQIVND (reference sequence). The CDR3 sequence is 14 residues long. V lost 5 bases and J lost 2; bases outside the gene matches: 4. CDR3 protein: CASSPGQGTYEQYF. The CDR3 DNA sequence: TGTGCCAGTAGTCCCGGACAGGGGACCTACGAGCAGTACTTC.

The V gene is TRBV19, the J gene TRBJ1-5; D is ambiguous. This CDR3 has 15 residues. The V end was cut by 8 bases, the J end by 0 bases, with 14 bases between. The germline V gene has CDR1 LNHDA and CDR2 SQIVND (reference sequence). The CDR3: CASDSRAYSNQPQHF. Written as DNA, the CDR3 is TGTGCCAGTGATTCGAGAGCTTATAGCAATCAGCCCCAGCATTTT.

This chain uses TRBV19 with TRBJ1-1; D is possibly TRBD1 (6 bases). Germline-derived CDR1 and CDR2 are LNHDA and SQIVND (reference sequence). The CDR3 covers 14 residues. Trimming pared 3 bases from V and 1 base from J, leaving 9 bases between. This CDR3 is CASSMGATNTEAFF. The CDR3 nucleotides read TGTGCCAGTAGTATGGGGGCCACGAACACTGAAGCTTTCTTT.

The V call is TRBV4-3, the J call TRBJ2-3; 11 bases align to TRBD2. V shed 2 bases and J 6 bases; nucleotides not matched to a gene: 10. Germline-derived CDR1 and CDR2 are LGHNA and YSLEER. The CDR3 runs to 17 residues. The CDR3 protein is CASSQLLAGEAADTQYF. The CDR3 DNA reads TGCGCCAGCAGCCAACTACTAGCGGGGGAGGCAGCGGATACGCAGTATTTT.

The rearrangement joins TRBV5-1 to TRBJ2-7; 7 nucleotides align to TRBD1. V gave up 5 bases and J gave up 6 bases; unmatched junction bases: 14. Germline values: CDR1 SGHRS, CDR2 YFSETQ. There are 15 residues in the CDR3. This CDR3 reads CASRSPGQTGSEQYF. The CDR3, as DNA: TGCGCCAGCAGATCTCCGGGACAGACGGGGTCCGAGCAGTACTTC.

This sequence joins TRBV28 and TRBJ1-5; TRBD1 agrees at 10 bases. The CDR3 runs 16 residues. The germline V gene has CDR1 MDHEN and CDR2 SYDVKM. V lost 0 bases to trimming and J lost 7 bases; unmatched junction nucleotides: 6. The CDR3 bases are TGTGCCAGCAGTTTATGGGGGACAGGGGTTCCCCAGCCCCAGCATTTT. This translates into CASSLWGTGVPQPQHF.

This rearrangement joins TRBV7-2 to TRBJ2-1, with 8 bases fitting TRBD2. The CDR3 consists of 13 residues. CDR1 and CDR2 from the germline V gene are SGHTA and FQGNSA. V lost 6 bases, J lost 9 bases, and 7 bases stayed unmatched. The DNA for the CDR3 is TGTGCCAGCAGTGGAGCGGGAGAGATTGAGCAGTTCTTC. Translating it yields CASSGAGEIEQFF.

The chain uses TRBV7-3 and TRBJ2-2; tentative D call: TRBD1 (6 bases). This CDR3 has 14 residues. V lost 8 bases and J 0 bases, leaving 10 bases between the germline ends. The germline gives CDR1 SGHTA, CDR2 FQGTGA. CDR3: CASSRGSNTGELFF. The CDR3 bases are TGTGCCAGCTCCAGGGGTTCGAACACCGGGGAGCTGTTTTTT.

This chain uses TRBV4-1 with TRBJ2-2; D gene uncertain. The germline V gene encodes CDR1 MGHRA and CDR2 YSYEKL. V was cut by 1 base and J by 2 bases, with 11 bases left in between. The CDR3 has 16 residues. CDR3 in amino acids: CASSQGAGSNTGELFF. The DNA of the CDR3 is TGCGCCAGCAGCCAAGGGGCAGGTTCAAACACCGGGGAGCTGTTTTTT.

CDR3 residues: CASEKPDRIRGEKLFF. The CDR3 DNA follows: TGTGCCAGCGAGAAACCCGACAGGATAAGGGGTGAAAAACTGTTTTTT. The chain employs TRBV2 and TRBJ1-4; D may be TRBD1 (6 bases). V shed 8 bases and J shed 7 bases, with 23 bases lying between them. Germline V gives CDR1 SNHLY, CDR2 FYNNEI. This CDR3 has 16 residues. The whole variable domain, remainder taken from reference TRBV2 and TRBJ1-4, is EPEVTQTPSHQVTQMGQEVILRCVPISNHLYFYWYRQILGQKVEFLVSFYNNEISEKSEIFDDQFSVERPDGSNFTLKIRSTKLEDSAMYFCASEKPDRIRGEKLFFGSGTQLSVL.

The V and J genes are TRBV30 and TRBJ1-5; D possibly corresponds to TRBD1 (6 bases). The V gene lost 0 bases and the J gene lost 4 bases, with 13 bases spanning the gap. This CDR3 is built from 15 residues. Germline-derived CDR1 and CDR2 are GTSNPN and SVGIG (reference sequence). CDR3 sequence: CAWSVRGLVNQPQHF. The CDR3 DNA follows: TGTGCCTGGAGTGTAAGGGGGTTAGTGAATCAGCCCCAGCATTTT.

V and J are TRBV23-1 and TRBJ2-5; D remains ambiguous. TRBV23-1 carries the ORF label, with uncertain function. V was pared by 0 bases and J by 5 bases, with 13 bases between. The CDR3 runs to 15 residues. The CDR3 DNA sequence: TGCGCCAGCAGTCAATCGTGGCCACACGGGGAGACCCAGTACTTC. This sequence encodes CASSQSWPHGETQYF.

This clone was seen only once. J is TRBJ1-6 and V is TRBV30, with 11 bases that match TRBD1. The germline V gene encodes CDR1 GTSNPN and CDR2 SVGIG (reference sequence). After removal of 1 base from V and 7 bases from J, the junction contained 0 bases not matched to a gene. This CDR3 region has 14 residues. The CDR3 is CAWSGDRGNSPLHF. CDR3 in DNA: TGTGCCTGGAGTGGGGACAGGGGGAATTCACCCCTCCACTTT.

The chain uses TRBV15 and TRBJ1-6; D remains unclear. This CDR3 is built from 15 residues. V was shortened by 9 bases and J by 8 bases, with 20 bases between the two germline ends. Germline loops: CDR1 LNHNV, CDR2 YYDKDF (reference sequence). In nucleotides, the CDR3 is TGTGCCACGTCTTCGGGAAAACCCGGGTATTCACCCCTCCACTTT. Protein: CATSSGKPGYSPLHF.

The chain has TRBV21-1 and TRBJ1-1; TRBD1, the D gene given by the table, was not confirmed from the DNA. TRBV21-1 is a pseudogene. The CDR3 runs to 17 residues. This CDR3 reads CASSKLRTGRSRTEAFF. CDR3 bases: TGTGCCAGCAGCAAACTGAGGACAGGCAGGTCGAGGACTGAAGCTTTCTTT.

The V call is TRBV13, the J call TRBJ2-7; D unresolved. CDR1 PRHDT and CDR2 FYEKMQ come from the germline V gene (reference sequence). The CDR3 sequence is 13 residues long. Between the trimmed V and J ends, which lost 0 bases and 1 base, there was a span of 4 bases. The CDR3, as DNA: TGTGCCAGCAGCTTAGGTTCTTCCTACGAGCAGTACTTC. Protein product: CASSLGSSYEQYF. The full variable domain, its missing parts supplied by reference TRBV13 and TRBJ2-7, is AAGVIQSPRHLIKEKRETATLKCYPIPRHDTVYWYQQGPGQDPQFLISFYEKMQSDKGSIPDRFSAQQFSDYHSELNMSSLELGDSALYFCASSLGSSYEQYFGPGTRLTVT.